This T cell receptor beta chain was sequenced during a study of cytomegalovirus exposure and HLA in healthy donors. Findings and caveats of the study: Being productive about 87% or about 30% of the time was typical of most TCR beta V segments in an earlier analysis.

V gave up 4 bases and J gave up 4 bases, with 14 bases separating them. This CDR3 spans 15 amino acids. Germline CDR1 SGHRS, CDR2 YFSETQ. Primers for the PCR totalled 60 Vbeta and 13 Jbeta. Produced via immunoSEQ multiplex PCR; TCRdb's table is partial and in-frame only. The sample holds 90,000 to 120,000 clones; 70% to 85% are singletons and the top ten take 4.2%. Donors were ostensibly healthy at sampling, although undocumented immune exposures were probable. Details on this clone: What it binds is not known.

This chain links TRBV5-1 with TRBJ1-4, with a tentative D call TRBD1 (5 bases). This TCR was sampled from a male donor in good health and CMV-seronegative. The sequenced material came from PBMCs. CDR3 sequence (DNA): TGCGCCAGCAGCACAGGACGGACCTTTAATGAAAAACTGTTTTTT. Translating it yields CASSTGRTFNEKLFF.